Listed below are T cell receptor beta chains from one sample, sequenced in a study of blood T cells in healthy people across ages. TCRdb recomputed calls from the 5' RACE reads with MiXCR, one row per CDR3 protein. The sample records hundreds of thousands of distinct CDR3 sequences, approximately 31% being singletons. Sequenced material: blood. Receptors originate from a woman at least 80 years old in good health. The CDR3 runs from the conserved cysteine through the conserved F or W.

TRBV6-1	TRBJ2-3	CASSRGLAGGQSSFDTQYF
TRBV14	TRBJ2-7	CASSRTSGSFLFEQYF
TRBV4-3	TRBJ2-3	CASSQDGMGEWSTDTQYF
TRBV7-2	TRBJ1-4	CASSQRVTNEKLFF
TRBV5-1	TRBJ2-7	CASSSQGAPHEQYF
TRBV5-1	TRBJ2-5	CASSLAASGGRKTQYF
TRBV6-1	TRBJ2-3	CASSEGTGRTDTQYF
TRBV2	TRBJ2-5	CASSRDLQETQYF
TRBV5-1	TRBJ2-7	CASSPSFDEQYF
TRBV20-1	TRBJ2-7	CSAGSYRVSHEQYF
TRBV27	TRBJ1-6	CASSSSGGGPNSPLHF
TRBV6-6	TRBJ1-2	CASSPLLGTDGYTF
TRBV6-6	TRBJ1-1	CASSYMAGDTEAFF
TRBV7-2	TRBJ2-7	CASSLGQSGHRRTTYEQYF
TRBV12-3/TRBV12-4	TRBJ2-5	CASSPRDLGETQYF
TRBV27	TRBJ2-7	CASRLGQGACNEQYF
TRBV6-2/TRBV6-3	TRBJ2-1	CASTSGQGAYNEQFF
TRBV29-1	TRBJ2-7	CSALGTAHYEQYF
TRBV2	TRBJ2-3	CASNVAGATDTQYF
TRBV20-1	TRBJ2-3	CSANRLDTQYF
TRBV4-1	TRBJ2-7	CASSQGTGFSYEQYF
TRBV20-1	TRBJ1-1	CSARGYRGWTEAFF
TRBV27	TRBJ2-5	CASSQMPGETQYF
TRBV27	TRBJ1-2	CASTPAAVPYGYTF
TRBV7-9	TRBJ2-2	CASSLARGPSGGPNTGELFF
TRBV19	TRBJ1-5	CASSIVSGGNQPQHF
TRBV20-1	TRBJ2-1	CSAPKSLAMNEQFF
TRBV7-2	TRBJ2-3	CASSLYTGGLRDNTQYF
TRBV4-3	TRBJ2-7	CASSQVANSYEQYF
TRBV7-2	TRBJ2-5	CASSLAYGNQETQYF